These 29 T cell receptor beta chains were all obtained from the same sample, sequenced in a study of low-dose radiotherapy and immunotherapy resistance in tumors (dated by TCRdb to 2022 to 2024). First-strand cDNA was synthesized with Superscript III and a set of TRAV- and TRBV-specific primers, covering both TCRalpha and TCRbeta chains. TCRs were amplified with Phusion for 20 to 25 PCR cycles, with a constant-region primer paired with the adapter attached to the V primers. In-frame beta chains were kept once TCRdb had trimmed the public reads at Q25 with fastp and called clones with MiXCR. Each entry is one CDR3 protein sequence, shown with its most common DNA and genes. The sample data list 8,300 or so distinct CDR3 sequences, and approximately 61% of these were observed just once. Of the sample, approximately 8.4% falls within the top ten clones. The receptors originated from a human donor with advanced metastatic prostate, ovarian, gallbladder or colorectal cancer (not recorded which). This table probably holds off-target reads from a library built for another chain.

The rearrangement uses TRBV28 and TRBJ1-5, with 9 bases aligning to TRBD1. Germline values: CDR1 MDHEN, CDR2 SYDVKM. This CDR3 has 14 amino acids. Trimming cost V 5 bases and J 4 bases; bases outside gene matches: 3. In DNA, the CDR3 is TGTGCCAGCAGTGCCGGGACAGGGAATCAGCCCCAGCATTTT. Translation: CASSAGTGNQPQHF.

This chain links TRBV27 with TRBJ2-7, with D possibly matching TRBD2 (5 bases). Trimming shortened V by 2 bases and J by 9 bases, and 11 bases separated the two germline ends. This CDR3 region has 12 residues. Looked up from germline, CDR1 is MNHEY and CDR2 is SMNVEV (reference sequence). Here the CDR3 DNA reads TGTGCCAGCAGTTTAGGGAGCCTGGGGCAGTACTTC. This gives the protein CASSLGSLGQYF.

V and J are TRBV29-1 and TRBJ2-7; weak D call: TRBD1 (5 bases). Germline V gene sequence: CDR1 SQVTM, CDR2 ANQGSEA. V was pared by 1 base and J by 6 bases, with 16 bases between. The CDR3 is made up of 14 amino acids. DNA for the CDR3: TGCAGCGTTGAAGTGGGGCTCCGCCCCGGCGAGCAGTACTTC. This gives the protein CSVEVGLRPGEQYF.

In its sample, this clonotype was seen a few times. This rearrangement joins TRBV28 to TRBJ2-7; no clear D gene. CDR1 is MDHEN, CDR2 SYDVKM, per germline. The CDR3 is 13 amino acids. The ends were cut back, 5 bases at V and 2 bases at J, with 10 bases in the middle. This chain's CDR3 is CASSVVKTYEQYF. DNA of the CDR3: TGTGCCAGCAGTGTTGTCAAAACCTACGAGCAGTACTTC.

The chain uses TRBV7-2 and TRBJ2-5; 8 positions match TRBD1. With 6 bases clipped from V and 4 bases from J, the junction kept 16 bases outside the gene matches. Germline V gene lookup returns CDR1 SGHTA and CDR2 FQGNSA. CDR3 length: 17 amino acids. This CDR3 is CASRQGGRGRSGETQYF. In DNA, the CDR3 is TGTGCCAGCAGACAAGGTGGCAGGGGGCGTAGTGGAGAGACCCAGTACTTC.

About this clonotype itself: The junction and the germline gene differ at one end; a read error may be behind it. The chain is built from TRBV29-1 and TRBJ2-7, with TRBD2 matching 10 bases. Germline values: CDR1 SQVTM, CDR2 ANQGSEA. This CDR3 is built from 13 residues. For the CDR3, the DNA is TGCAGCGTTGAAGATGGGAGTAGCGGGAGGAATCACTTC. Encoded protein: CSVEDGSSGRNHF.

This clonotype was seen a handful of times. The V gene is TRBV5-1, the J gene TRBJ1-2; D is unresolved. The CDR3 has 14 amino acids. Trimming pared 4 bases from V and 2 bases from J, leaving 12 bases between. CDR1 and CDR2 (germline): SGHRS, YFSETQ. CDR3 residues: CASSQDGGNYGYTF. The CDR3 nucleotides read TGCGCCAGCAGCCAGGACGGAGGCAACTATGGCTACACCTTC. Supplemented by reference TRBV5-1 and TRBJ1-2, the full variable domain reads KAGVTQTPRYLIKTRGQQVTLSCSPISGHRSVSWYQQTPGQGLQFLFEYFSETQRNKGNFPGRFSGRQFSNSRSEMNVSTLELGDSALYLCASSQDGGNYGYTFGSGTRLTVV.

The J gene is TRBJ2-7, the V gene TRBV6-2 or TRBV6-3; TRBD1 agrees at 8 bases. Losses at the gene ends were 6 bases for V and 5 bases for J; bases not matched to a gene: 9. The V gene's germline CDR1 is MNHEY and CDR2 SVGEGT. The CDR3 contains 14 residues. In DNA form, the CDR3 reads TGTGCCAGCAGCCTCCCGGACAGGGACAACGAGCAGTACTTC. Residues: CASSLPDRDNEQYF.

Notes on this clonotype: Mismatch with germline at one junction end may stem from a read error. The CDR3 region has the DNA TGCGGTGCTAGAGGACTAGTTGGGGCCTACGAGCAGTACTTC. Protein: CGARGLVGAYEQYF. This chain uses TRBV20-1 with TRBJ2-7, with TRBD2 matching over 7 bases. Germline CDR1 DFQATT, CDR2 SNEGSKA (reference sequence). The CDR3 is 14 residues long.

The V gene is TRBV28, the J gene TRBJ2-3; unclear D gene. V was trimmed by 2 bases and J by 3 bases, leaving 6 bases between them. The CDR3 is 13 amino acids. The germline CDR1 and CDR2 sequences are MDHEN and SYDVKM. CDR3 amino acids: CASSLMATDTQYF. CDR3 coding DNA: TGTGCCAGCAGTTTAATGGCGACAGATACGCAGTATTTT.

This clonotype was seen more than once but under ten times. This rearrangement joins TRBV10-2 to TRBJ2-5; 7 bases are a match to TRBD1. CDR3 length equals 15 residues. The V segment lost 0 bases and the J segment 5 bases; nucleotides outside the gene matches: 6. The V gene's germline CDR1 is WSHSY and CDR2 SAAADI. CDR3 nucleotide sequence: TGCGCCAGCAGTGAGTCGGAAGGGGGCTGGGAGACCCAGTACTTC. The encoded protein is CASSESEGGWETQYF.

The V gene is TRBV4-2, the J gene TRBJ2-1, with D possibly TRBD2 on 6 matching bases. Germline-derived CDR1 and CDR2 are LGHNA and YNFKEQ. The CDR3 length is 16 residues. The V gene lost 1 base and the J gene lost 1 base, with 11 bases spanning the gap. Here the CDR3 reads CASSQGEGTSYNEQFF. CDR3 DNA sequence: TGTGCCAGCAGCCAAGGAGAAGGGACTTCCTACAATGAGCAGTTCTTC.

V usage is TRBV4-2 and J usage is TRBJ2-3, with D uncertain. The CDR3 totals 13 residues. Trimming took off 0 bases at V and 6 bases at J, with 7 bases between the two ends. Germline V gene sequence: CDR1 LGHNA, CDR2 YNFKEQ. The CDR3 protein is CASSQEPQDTQYF. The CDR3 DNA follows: TGTGCCAGCAGCCAAGAGCCCCAGGATACGCAGTATTTT.

CDR3 DNA: TGTGCCAGCAGTTTTCAGGGGGCGGTTGGTGGACGTGAAAAACTGTTTTTT. This sequence encodes CASSFQGAVGGREKLFF. V gene TRBV12-3 or TRBV12-4 combines with J gene TRBJ1-4, with 8 bases fitting TRBD1. After removal of 3 bases from V and 7 bases from J, the junction contained 13 bases not matched to a gene. There are 17 residues in the CDR3.

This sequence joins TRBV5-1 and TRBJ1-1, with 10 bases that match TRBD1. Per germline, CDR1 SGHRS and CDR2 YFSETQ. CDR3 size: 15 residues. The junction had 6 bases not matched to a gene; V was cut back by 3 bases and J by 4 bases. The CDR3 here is CASSSATGGSTEAFF. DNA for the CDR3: TGCGCCAGCAGCTCAGCGACAGGGGGCAGCACTGAAGCTTTCTTT.

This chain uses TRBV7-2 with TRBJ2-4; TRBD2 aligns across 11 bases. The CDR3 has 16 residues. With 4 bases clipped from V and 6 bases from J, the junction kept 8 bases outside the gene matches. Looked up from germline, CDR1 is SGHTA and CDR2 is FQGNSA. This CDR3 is CASSSRGTSGLNIQYF. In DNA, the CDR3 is TGTGCCAGCAGCTCCAGAGGGACTAGCGGATTAAACATTCAGTACTTC.

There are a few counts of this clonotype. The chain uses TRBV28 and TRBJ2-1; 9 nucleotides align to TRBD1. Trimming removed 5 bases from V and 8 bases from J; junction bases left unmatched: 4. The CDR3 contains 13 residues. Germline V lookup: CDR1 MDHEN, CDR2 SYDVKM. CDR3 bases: TGTGCCAGCAGTACCCGACAGGGGGATGAGCAGTTCTTC. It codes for CASSTRQGDEQFF. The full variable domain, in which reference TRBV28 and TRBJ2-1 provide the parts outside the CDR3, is DVKVTQSSRYLVKRTGEKVFLECVQDMDHENMFWYRQDPGLGLRLIYFSYDVKMKEKGDIPEGYSVSREKKERFSLILESASTNQTSMYLCASSTRQGDEQFFGPGTRLTVL.

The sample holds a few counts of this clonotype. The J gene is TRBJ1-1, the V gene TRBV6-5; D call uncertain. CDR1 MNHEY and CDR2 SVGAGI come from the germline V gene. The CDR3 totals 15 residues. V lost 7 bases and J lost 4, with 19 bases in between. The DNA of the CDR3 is TGTGCCAGCATCCGTTTAACCGAGATAGGCACTGAAGCTTTCTTT. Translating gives CASIRLTEIGTEAFF.

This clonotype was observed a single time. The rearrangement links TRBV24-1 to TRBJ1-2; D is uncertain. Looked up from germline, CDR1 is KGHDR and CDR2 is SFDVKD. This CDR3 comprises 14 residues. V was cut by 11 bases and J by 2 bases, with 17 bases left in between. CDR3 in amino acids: CASIPGNPNYGYTF. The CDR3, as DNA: TGTGCCAGTATTCCGGGAAACCCGAACTATGGCTACACCTTC.

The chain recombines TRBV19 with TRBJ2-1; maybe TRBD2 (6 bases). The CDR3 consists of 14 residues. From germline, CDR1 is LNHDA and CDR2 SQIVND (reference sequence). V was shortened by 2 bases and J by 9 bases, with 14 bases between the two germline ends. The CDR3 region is CASSISGTRGEQFF. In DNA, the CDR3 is TGTGCCAGTAGTATATCGGGAACGCGGGGTGAGCAGTTCTTC.

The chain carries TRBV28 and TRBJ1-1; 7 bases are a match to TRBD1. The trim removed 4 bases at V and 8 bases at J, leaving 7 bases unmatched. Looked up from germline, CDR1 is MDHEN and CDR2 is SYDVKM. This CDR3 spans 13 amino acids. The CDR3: CASSYRDRTEAFF. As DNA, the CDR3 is TGTGCCAGCAGTTACCGGGACAGAACCGAAGCTTTCTTT.

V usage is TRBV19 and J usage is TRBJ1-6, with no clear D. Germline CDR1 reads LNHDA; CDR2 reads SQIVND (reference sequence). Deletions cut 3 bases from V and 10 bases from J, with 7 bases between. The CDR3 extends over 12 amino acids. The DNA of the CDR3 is TGTGCCAGTAGTATCGGCGGATCACCCCTCCACTTT. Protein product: CASSIGGSPLHF.

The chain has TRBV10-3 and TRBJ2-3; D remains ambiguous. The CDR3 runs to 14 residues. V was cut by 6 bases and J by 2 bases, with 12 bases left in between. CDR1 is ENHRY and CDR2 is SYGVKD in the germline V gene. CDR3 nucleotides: TGTGCCATCAGCCAGACGGGCGCCACAGATACGCAGTATTTT. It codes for CAISQTGATDTQYF.

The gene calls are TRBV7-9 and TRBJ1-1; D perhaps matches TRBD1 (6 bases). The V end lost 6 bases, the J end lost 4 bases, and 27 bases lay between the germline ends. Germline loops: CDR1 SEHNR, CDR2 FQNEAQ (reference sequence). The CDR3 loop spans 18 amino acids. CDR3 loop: CASRRGGRDRSSGTEAFF. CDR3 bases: TGTGCCAGCAGAAGGGGGGGCAGGGATCGAAGTAGTGGCACTGAAGCTTTCTTT.

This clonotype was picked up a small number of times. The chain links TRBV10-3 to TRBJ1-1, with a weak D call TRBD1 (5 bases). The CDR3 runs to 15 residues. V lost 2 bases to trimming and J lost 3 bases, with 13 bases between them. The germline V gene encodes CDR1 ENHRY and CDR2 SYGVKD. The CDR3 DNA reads TGTGCCATCAGTGAGGAGGGGAGTGGGGACACTGAAGCTTTCTTT. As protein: CAISEEGSGDTEAFF.

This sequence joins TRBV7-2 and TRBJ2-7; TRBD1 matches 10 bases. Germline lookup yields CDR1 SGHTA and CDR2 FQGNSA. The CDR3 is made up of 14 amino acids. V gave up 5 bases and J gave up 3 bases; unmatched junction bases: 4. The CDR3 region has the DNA TGTGCCAGCAGCGCCGGGACAGGGGACTACGAGCAGTACTTC. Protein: CASSAGTGDYEQYF.

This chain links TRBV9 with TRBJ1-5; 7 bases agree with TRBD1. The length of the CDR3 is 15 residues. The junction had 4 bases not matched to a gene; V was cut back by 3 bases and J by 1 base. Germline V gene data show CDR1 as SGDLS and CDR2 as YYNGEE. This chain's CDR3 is CASSAQTGSNQPQHF. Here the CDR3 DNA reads TGTGCCAGCAGCGCCCAGACAGGGAGCAATCAGCCCCAGCATTTT. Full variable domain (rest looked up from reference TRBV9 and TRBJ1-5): DSGVTQTPKHLITATGQRVTLRCSPRSGDLSVYWYQQSLDQGLQFLIQYYNGEERAKGNILERFSAQQFPDLHSELNLSSLELGDSALYFCASSAQTGSNQPQHFGDGTRLSIL.

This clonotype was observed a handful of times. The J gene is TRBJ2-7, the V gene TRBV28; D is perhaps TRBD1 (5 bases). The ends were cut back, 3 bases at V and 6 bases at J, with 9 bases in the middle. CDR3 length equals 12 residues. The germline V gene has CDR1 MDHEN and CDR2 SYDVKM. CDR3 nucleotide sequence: TGTGCCAGCAGTTTGTCAGGGCCCGAGCAGTACTTC. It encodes CASSLSGPEQYF.

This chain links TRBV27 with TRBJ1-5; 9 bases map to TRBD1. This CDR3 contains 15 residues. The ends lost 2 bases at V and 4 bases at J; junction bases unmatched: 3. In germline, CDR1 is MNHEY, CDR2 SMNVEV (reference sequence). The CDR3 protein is CASSLLGQGNQPQHF. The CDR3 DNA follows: TGTGCCAGCAGTTTACTTGGACAGGGGAATCAGCCCCAGCATTTT.